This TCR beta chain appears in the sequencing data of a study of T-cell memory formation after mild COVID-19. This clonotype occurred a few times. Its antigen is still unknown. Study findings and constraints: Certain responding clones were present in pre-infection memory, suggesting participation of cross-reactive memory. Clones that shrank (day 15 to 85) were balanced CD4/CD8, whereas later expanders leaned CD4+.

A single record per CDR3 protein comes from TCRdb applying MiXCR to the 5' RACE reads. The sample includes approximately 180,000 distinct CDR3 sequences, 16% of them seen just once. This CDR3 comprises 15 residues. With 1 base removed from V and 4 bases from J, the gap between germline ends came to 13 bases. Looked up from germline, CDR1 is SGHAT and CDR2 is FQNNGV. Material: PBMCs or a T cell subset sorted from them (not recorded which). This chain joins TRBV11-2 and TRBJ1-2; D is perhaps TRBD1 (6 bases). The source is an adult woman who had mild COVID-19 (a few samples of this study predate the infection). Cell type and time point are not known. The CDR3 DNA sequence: TGTGCCAGCAGCTTAGCCCCGGGGGGCTTCTATGGCTACACCTTC. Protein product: CASSLAPGGFYGYTF.